Listed below are T cell receptor beta chains from one sample, sequenced in a study of identical twins. TCRdb passed the 5' RACE reads through MiXCR, listing each CDR3 protein once. The sample lists under 250,000 distinct CDR3 sequences, around 6.9% seen once, with 1.9% in the top ten. The sample was also reused in another study, on yellow fever vaccine responses in identical twins.

The specimen sequenced was memory (CD45RO+) T cells sorted from blood. These receptors were obtained from a woman aged 18-29 years in good health. Each CDR3 is given with its conserved first and last residue. The order of the fields is CDR3 protein, CDR3 DNA, J gene, CDR3 length, clone size, D gene, V gene. The D gene is left open where the match is weak. For some rows the clone size is stated as once, few or many, or as a class when expanded; others skip it.

CDR3: CATSDLGTPSTYNEQFF; DNA: TGTGCCACCAGTGATTTAGGGACACCATCTACATACAATGAGCAGTTCTTC; J: TRBJ2-1; length: 17; size: few; D: .; V: TRBV24-1
CDR3: CSVGTGYTGELFF; DNA: TGCAGCGTGGGGACAGGATACACCGGGGAGCTGTTTTTT; J: TRBJ2-2; length: 13; size: few; D: TRBD1; V: TRBV29-1
CDR3: CASGLSGGNTGELFF; DNA: TGTGCTAGTGGTTTATCCGGGGGCAACACCGGGGAGCTGTTTTTT; J: TRBJ2-2; length: 15; size: .; D: .; V: TRBV12-5
CDR3: CASSFGTDYEQYF; DNA: TGTGCCAGCAGTTTTGGGACAGACTACGAGCAGTACTTC; J: TRBJ2-7; length: 13; size: few; D: TRBD1; V: TRBV12-3/TRBV12-4
CDR3: CASGSGAYNEQFF; DNA: TGCGCCAGCGGCAGCGGTGCCTACAATGAGCAGTTCTTC; J: TRBJ2-1; length: 13; size: .; D: .; V: TRBV10-2
CDR3: CASSPKIGSSGGRQETQYF; DNA: TGTGCCAGCAGCCCGAAAATCGGGTCCAGCGGGGGCCGGCAAGAGACCCAGTACTTC; J: TRBJ2-5; length: 19; size: many; D: TRBD2; V: TRBV3-1
CDR3: CASSLGQPEGANVLTF; DNA: TGTGCCAGCAGTTTGGGACAGCCAGAGGGGGCCAACGTCCTGACTTTC; J: TRBJ2-6; length: 16; size: many; D: TRBD1; V: TRBV28
CDR3: CSVGTGTDTQYF; DNA: TGCAGCGTAGGGACAGGGACAGATACGCAGTATTTT; J: TRBJ2-3; length: 12; size: .; D: TRBD1; V: TRBV29-1
CDR3: CASSLRPAGYSYEQYF; DNA: TGTGCCAGCAGTTTAAGGCCAGCGGGGTACTCCTACGAGCAGTACTTC; J: TRBJ2-7; length: 16; size: many; D: TRBD2; V: TRBV28
CDR3: CAISESPGGSPQETQYF; DNA: TGTGCCATCAGTGAGAGTCCGGGCGGGAGCCCTCAAGAGACCCAGTACTTC; J: TRBJ2-5; length: 17; size: many; D: TRBD2; V: TRBV10-3
CDR3: CSARAGGKTEAFF; DNA: TGCAGTGCTAGAGCGGGGGGAAAAACTGAAGCTTTCTTT; J: TRBJ1-1; length: 13; size: many; D: .; V: TRBV20-1
CDR3: CASTQKLNTEAFF; DNA: TGTGCCAGCACCCAAAAGTTGAACACTGAAGCTTTCTTT; J: TRBJ1-1; length: 13; size: .; D: .; V: TRBV3-1
CDR3: CSVEAGTGAIYNEQFF; DNA: TGCAGCGTTGAAGCCGGGACAGGGGCGATCTACAATGAGCAGTTCTTC; J: TRBJ2-1; length: 16; size: many; D: TRBD1; V: TRBV29-1
CDR3: CASSSNGAANTGELFF; DNA: TGCGCCAGCAGCTCTAATGGGGCCGCGAACACCGGGGAGCTGTTTTTT; J: TRBJ2-2; length: 16; size: .; D: .; V: TRBV5-1
CDR3: CASSQGTSGDTQYF; DNA: TGCGCCAGCAGCCAGGGGACTAGCGGGGATACGCAGTATTTT; J: TRBJ2-3; length: 14; size: few; D: TRBD2; V: TRBV4-3
CDR3: CASSSRTSGQNTGELFF; DNA: TGTGCCAGCAGCTCCCGGACTAGCGGACAGAACACCGGGGAGCTGTTTTTT; J: TRBJ2-2; length: 17; size: few; D: TRBD2; V: TRBV7-9
CDR3: CASSPQQGVAPNYGYTF; DNA: TGCGCCAGCAGCCCGCAACAGGGGGTTGCCCCTAACTATGGCTACACCTTC; J: TRBJ1-2; length: 17; size: many; D: TRBD1; V: TRBV5-1
CDR3: CASSSGQGMTGRNNEQFF; DNA: TGTGCCAGCAGCTCGGGACAGGGGATGACGGGTCGGAACAATGAGCAGTTCTTC; J: TRBJ2-1; length: 18; size: few; D: TRBD1; V: TRBV5-4
CDR3: CASSQEGAGANVLTF; DNA: TGTGCCAGCAGCCAGGAGGGAGCTGGGGCCAACGTCCTGACTTTC; J: TRBJ2-6; length: 15; size: many; D: .; V: TRBV3-1
CDR3: CSVRPRGGGFDTEAFF; DNA: TGCAGCGTCCGCCCTCGGGGAGGGGGCTTCGACACTGAAGCTTTCTTT; J: TRBJ1-1; length: 16; size: many; D: TRBD1; V: TRBV29-1
CDR3: CASSPPYSGGSYNEQFF; DNA: TGTGCCAGCTCACCACCGTATAGCGGGGGATCCTACAATGAGCAGTTCTTC; J: TRBJ2-1; length: 17; size: .; D: TRBD2; V: TRBV18
CDR3: CASRRQGGDQPQHF; DNA: TGTGCCAGCAGACGACAGGGGGGCGATCAGCCCCAGCATTTT; J: TRBJ1-5; length: 14; size: few; D: TRBD1; V: TRBV6-1
CDR3: CASSTQDGRFGWEQYF; DNA: TGTGCCAGCAGTACCCAGGACGGAAGATTTGGCTGGGAGCAGTACTTC; J: TRBJ2-7; length: 16; size: .; D: .; V: TRBV27
CDR3: CASSQGGGADEQFF; DNA: TGCGCCAGCAGCCAAGGAGGGGGGGCAGATGAGCAGTTCTTC; J: TRBJ2-1; length: 14; size: .; D: .; V: TRBV4-1
CDR3: CASSLLWSEQYF; DNA: TGTGCCAGCAGTTTATTGTGGTCCGAGCAGTACTTC; J: TRBJ2-7; length: 12; size: .; D: .; V: TRBV28
CDR3: CASSVDVVDEQYF; DNA: TGTGCCAGCAGCGTAGATGTGGTCGACGAGCAGTACTTC; J: TRBJ2-7; length: 13; size: many; D: .; V: TRBV9
CDR3: CASSEVAGSTDRFF; DNA: TGTGCCAGCAGTGAGGTAGCGGGGTCGACGGATCGGTTCTTC; J: TRBJ2-1; length: 14; size: few; D: TRBD2; V: TRBV6-2/TRBV6-3
CDR3: CSVVEGTDNEQYF; DNA: TGCAGCGTTGTCGAGGGGACAGACAACGAGCAGTACTTC; J: TRBJ2-7; length: 13; size: .; D: TRBD1; V: TRBV29-1
CDR3: CSAPPGHLQNIQYF; DNA: TGCAGTGCTCCTCCGGGACACCTCCAAAACATTCAGTACTTC; J: TRBJ2-4; length: 14; size: many; D: .; V: TRBV20-1
CDR3: CASSSQFPTGELFF; DNA: TGTGCCAGCAGTTCGCAGTTTCCCACCGGGGAGCTGTTTTTT; J: TRBJ2-2; length: 14; size: few; D: .; V: TRBV5-5
CDR3: CACSSLAGETQYF; DNA: TGTGCCTGTTCGTCACTAGCGGGAGAGACCCAGTACTTC; J: TRBJ2-5; length: 13; size: once; D: TRBD2; V: TRBV30
CDR3: CSASLGTINQPQHF; DNA: TGCAGTGCTAGCCTTGGCACAATCAATCAGCCCCAGCATTTT; J: TRBJ1-5; length: 14; size: few; D: .; V: TRBV20-1
CDR3: CASSLRQAMNTEAFF; DNA: TGTGCCAGCAGTTTACGGCAGGCGATGAACACTGAAGCTTTCTTT; J: TRBJ1-1; length: 15; size: .; D: .; V: TRBV27